This T cell receptor beta chain was sequenced in a study of T cell repertoires in cytomegalovirus infection. MiXCR, applied by TCRdb to the reads, yields one record per CDR3 protein. The sample carries around 99,000 distinct CDR3 sequences, about 28% recorded once. The CDR3 runs to 14 residues. The germline V gene has CDR1 SGHVT and CDR2 SQSDAQ. V lost 6 bases and J lost 7; bases outside the gene matches: 9. Of note for this clonotype: The target antigen is unknown.

The TCR originated in a human donor in good health (CMV status not recorded). Some clones in this sample may be carry-over from other donors' samples. The starting material was CD8+ T cells from cultured PBMCs, obtained from culture after CMV antigen stimulation. This sequence joins TRBV7-4 and TRBJ1-2; 9 positions match TRBD1. The chain's CDR3 is CASRGTGGAGGYTF. The CDR3 nucleotides are TGTGCCAGCAGAGGAACAGGGGGCGCCGGTGGCTACACCTTC. The full variable domain, completed using reference TRBV7-4 and TRBJ1-2, is GAGVSQSPRYKVAKRGRDVALRCDSISGHVTLYWYRQTLGQGSEVLTYSQSDAQRDKSGRPSGRFSAERPERSVSTLKIQRTEQGDSAVYLCASRGTGGAGGYTFGSGTRLTVV.